This T cell receptor (beta chain) was identified in a study of T cells in localized non-small cell lung cancer. Study-wide points: Adjacent lung exhibited a median of about 57 among the 100 most abundant tumor clones.

Libraries were prepared by immunoSEQ multiplex PCR; TCRdb keeps only in-frame clonotypes and omits some of them. The repertoire holds about 59,000 clones, about 90% seen once, with approximately 2% in the top ten. In germline, CDR1 is KGHSY, CDR2 FQNENV. The CDR3 contains 16 residues. V lost 2 bases and J 7 bases, leaving 15 bases between the germline ends. In regard to this clone: Its antigen is not identified.

The chain employs TRBV16 and TRBJ1-6; the D is unclear. This receptor was obtained from a woman aged 35-75 years with stage I lung adenocarcinoma. The starting material was peripheral blood, obtained before any cancer treatment. The chain's CDR3 is CASSQGLGSGNSPLHF. In DNA form, the CDR3 reads TGTGCCAGCAGCCAAGGGCTGGGCAGCGGGAATTCACCCCTCCACTTT.